These T cell receptor beta chains were read from a single sample in a study of CD8 T cells in Susac syndrome. TCRdb ran MiXCR on the immunoSEQ multiplex PCR reads and lists one entry per CDR3 protein. The sample consists of 75,000 or so distinct CDR3 sequences, nearly 95% of them appearing once. Sequencing was done on a sample of CD8+ T cells from PBMCs. The receptors were sampled from a human donor with Susac syndrome. The CDR3 runs from the conserved cysteine through the conserved F or W. The order of the fields is D gene, clone size, V gene, J gene, CDR3 DNA, CDR3 protein. A D gene is named only where the DNA matches it firmly. Not all rows give a size; the values are once, few, many and, for expanded clones, a class.

>TRBD1|.|TRBV29-1|TRBJ1-1
TGCAGCGTTGGACTGACAGGGGCGGGGGACACTGAAGCTTTCTTT
CSVGLTGAGDTEAFF
>.|.|TRBV7-9|TRBJ2-5
TGTGCCAGCAGCTTAAGCCCAGGGAAAGAGACCCAGTACTTC
CASSLSPGKETQYF
>.|.|TRBV11-2|TRBJ2-7
TGTGCCAGCAGCCCCCGCCGGGGGACAGCAGTCTACGAGCAGTACTTC
CASSPRRGTAVYEQYF
>TRBD1|.|TRBV9|TRBJ2-7
TGTGCCAGCAGCCGTGGACAGGGAGAATCCTACGAGCAGTACTTC
CASSRGQGESYEQYF
>.|.|TRBV27|TRBJ2-5
TGTGCCAGCAGTCTCGGGTCCTCACGGTGGGAGACCCAGTACTTC
CASSLGSSRWETQYF
>.|.|TRBV7-3|TRBJ2-3
TGTGCCAGCAGCTTATTGGGAGCTCCAGATACGCAGTATTTT
CASSLLGAPDTQYF
>.|once|TRBV5-6|TRBJ2-7
TGTGCCAGCAGCTTCCCCGGGACTCAACTCTACGAGCAGTACTTC
CASSFPGTQLYEQYF
>.|.|TRBV7-8|TRBJ2-7
TGTGCCAGCAGCTTAGGAGGCCCCGGGGTTGGCGAGCAGTACTTC
CASSLGGPGVGEQYF
>.|few|TRBV25-1|TRBJ2-5
TGTGCCAGCAGCTGGGGCTACCAAGAGACCCAGTACTTC
CASSWGYQETQYF
>TRBD2|.|TRBV4-1|TRBJ2-7
TGCGCCAGCAGCCAGGTCCTCGGGACTAGTCGCGAGCAGTACTTC
CASSQVLGTSREQYF
>.|.|TRBV28|TRBJ2-5
TGTGCCAGTAGGGCAGAAGAGACCCAGTACTTC
CASRAEETQYF
>TRBD2|.|TRBV5-1|TRBJ2-2
TGCGCCAGCAGCTTGGCTAGCGGGAGGACAGGCGGGGAGCTGTTTTTT
CASSLASGRTGGELFF
>.|once|TRBV2|TRBJ1-1
TGTGCCAGCAGTGGTGAGGGTGCCGCTGAAGCTTTCTTT
CASSGEGAAEAFF
>.|.|TRBV5-1|TRBJ2-7
TGCGCCAGCAGCGTAGGGGGGGTCGAGCAGTACTTC
CASSVGGVEQYF
>.|.|TRBV7-9|TRBJ1-3
TGTGCCAGCAGCTTCGGGGACATCTCTGGAAACACCATATATTTT
CASSFGDISGNTIYF
>.|.|TRBV20-1|TRBJ1-1
TGCAGTGCTGACCCTGAGGCCCCACTGAAGCTTTTCTTT
CSADPEAPLKLFF
>.|.|TRBV24-1|TRBJ1-1
TGTGCCACCAGTGATGCCAGGGCGTACACTGAAGCTTTCTTT
CATSDARAYTEAFF
>TRBD2|.|TRBV25-1|TRBJ2-5
TGTGCCAGCAGTCCCGGGAGGGCCCAGTACTTC
CASSPGRAQYF
>.|.|TRBV6-5|TRBJ1-1
TGTGCCAGCAGTTACTCGTCCGGTGGGAACACTGAAGCTTTCTTT
CASSYSSGGNTEAFF
>TRBD2|.|TRBV24-1|TRBJ2-2
TGTGCCACCAGTCTGGCGGGGGCCGGGGAGCTGTTTTTT
CATSLAGAGELFF
>.|.|TRBV6-4|TRBJ2-2
TGTGCCAGCAGTGGGGGCACCGGGGAGCTGTTTTTT
CASSGGTGELFF
>.|.|TRBV28|TRBJ2-7
TGTGCCAGCACACAATCCGGAGGAATCGCGTACGAGCAGTACTTC
CASTQSGGIAYEQYF
>.|.|TRBV13|TRBJ1-2
TGTGCCAGCAGCTTAGGCGACACTAACTATGGCTACACCTTC
CASSLGDTNYGYTF
>TRBD1|.|TRBV3-1|TRBJ2-6
TGTGCCAGCAGTCGGACAGGGTTCAACGTCCTGACTTTC
CASSRTGFNVLTF
>TRBD1|.|TRBV4-3|TRBJ1-4
TGCGCCAGCAGCCCCCGGACAGGGGGCGATGAAAAACTGTTTTTT
CASSPRTGGDEKLFF
>.|.|TRBV12-3/TRBV12-4|TRBJ2-7
TGTGCCAGCAGTTTAGGTGGCAGGGAGTACGAGCAGTACTTC
CASSLGGREYEQYF
>TRBD1|.|TRBV14|TRBJ1-4
TGTGCCAGCAGCCGGACAGGGGGTAGTGGTGAAAAACTGTTTTTT
CASSRTGGSGEKLFF
>TRBD1|.|TRBV25-1|TRBJ2-1
TGTGCCAGCAGTGAATGGGGGACAGGACCTTACAATGAGCAGTTCTTC
CASSEWGTGPYNEQFF
>.|few|TRBV29-1|TRBJ2-5
TGCAGCGTTGAAATATGGCCGGATGAGACCCAGTACTTC
CSVEIWPDETQYF
>.|.|TRBV2|TRBJ2-1
TGTGCCAGCAGTGAAGGGTTGTACAATGAGCAGTTCTTC
CASSEGLYNEQFF
>.|.|TRBV6-5|TRBJ2-5
TGTGCCAGCAGTTACGCAAAGACCCAGTACTTC
CASSYAKTQYF
>TRBD1|once|TRBV5-6|TRBJ1-2
TGTGCCAGCAGCGCTTCGACAGGGGTAAACTATGGCTACACCTTC
CASSASTGVNYGYTF
>.|once|TRBV6-6|TRBJ1-2
TGTGCCAGTCTGGGGAGTCAGATATATGGCTACACCTTC
CASLGSQIYGYTF
>.|.|TRBV7-3|TRBJ2-3
TGTGCCAGCAGCTTAGCGCAGGGTCGCACAGATACGCAGTATTTT
CASSLAQGRTDTQYF
>.|.|TRBV29-1|TRBJ2-1
TGCAGCGCGGACGGGGATGAGCAGTTCTTC
CSADGDEQFF
>TRBD2|.|TRBV6-6|TRBJ2-3
TGTGCCAGCAGTTACCCTAGCGGGACCGTCACAGATACGCAGTATTTT
CASSYPSGTVTDTQYF
>.|once|TRBV2|TRBJ2-5
TGTGCCAGCAGTGAGTTTCAAAGAGCTCAAGAGACCCAGTACTTC
CASSEFQRAQETQYF
>.|.|TRBV27|TRBJ2-6
TGTGCCAGCAGTCCCCTCGACTCTGGGGCCAACGTCCTGACTTTC
CASSPLDSGANVLTF
>.|.|TRBV27|TRBJ1-5
TGTGCCAGCAGTTCAAGAGGGATCAATCAGCCCCAGCATTTT
CASSSRGINQPQHF
>TRBD1|.|TRBV10-2|TRBJ2-5
TGCGCCAGCAACGGACAGGGGGCGTTGGAGACCCAGTACTTC
CASNGQGALETQYF
>.|.|TRBV14|TRBJ1-2
TGTGCCAGCAGCCAGGACGGTAACTATGGCTACACCTTC
CASSQDGNYGYTF
>TRBD1|.|TRBV19|TRBJ2-7
TGTGCCGCCGGGGACAGGGGGAACGAGCAGTACTTC
CAAGDRGNEQYF
>.|.|TRBV12-3/TRBV12-4|TRBJ2-7
TGTGCCAGCAGTCACCGACAGGTGTTGGGAGAGCAGTACTTC
CASSHRQVLGEQYF
>TRBD2|.|TRBV5-1|TRBJ2-7
TGCGCCAGCAGCTCCGGGACTAGCGGGAGTGTCGAGCAGTACTTC
CASSSGTSGSVEQYF
>.|.|TRBV30|TRBJ1-1
.
CAWGQGTETFF
>.|.|TRBV11-1|TRBJ2-7
TGTGCCAGCAGCTCCACGGACGGATACGAGCAGTACTTC
CASSSTDGYEQYF
>.|.|TRBV9|TRBJ1-5
TGTGCCAGCAGCGTAGGAGGTTACAACAATCAGCCCCAGCATTTT
CASSVGGYNNQPQHF
>TRBD2|once|TRBV6-6|TRBJ2-5
TGTGCCAGCAGTCTCAGTAGCGGGGGTCAAGAGACCCAGTACTTC
CASSLSSGGQETQYF
>.|once|TRBV29-1|TRBJ2-1
TGCAGCGTTGAAGATCTGCCTGAGCAGTTCTTC
CSVEDLPEQFF
>TRBD1|.|TRBV30|TRBJ2-7
TGTGCCCGGGGACAGAGCTACGAGCAGTACTTC
CARGQSYEQYF